The following is a T cell receptor (beta chain) sequence with its context. Its antigen is not known. These data belong to a study of OX40 agonist ivuxolimab in advanced cancers. Autoimmune disease history or systemic immunosuppression excluded patients. Study observations and caveats: Fewer expanded clones were found on average in CD4+ than in CD8+ T cells. The work left the antigen specificity of expanded peripheral T cells undetermined.

The V gene's germline CDR1 is SGHTS and CDR2 YDEGEE. Trimming took 5 bases from V and 0 from J, leaving 2 bases between them. The CDR3 is 11 residues long. TCRdb's copy holds only in-frame clones and misses some; the assay was immunoSEQ multiplex PCR. In the table there are tens of thousands of clones, approximately 90% of which are singletons. Sequencing was performed on CD4+ or CD8+ T cells sorted from blood, taken in a trial of the OX40 agonist ivuxolimab. The gene calls are TRBV5-8 and TRBJ1-1; D is unclear. The TCR sequence derives from an adult with an advanced solid tumor such as melanoma, head and neck, liver or kidney cancer. The CDR3 region has the DNA TGTGCCAGCAGAATGAACACTGAAGCTTTCTTT. Encoded protein: CASRMNTEAFF. The whole variable domain, filled in from reference TRBV5-8 and TRBJ1-1, reads EAGVTQSPTHLIKTRGQQATLRCSPISGHTSVYWYQQALGLGLQFLLWYDEGEERNRGNFPPRFSGRQFPNYSSELNVNALELEDSALYLCASRMNTEAFFGQGTRLTVV.